A single sample gave rise to the 15 T cell receptor beta chains below, sequenced in a study of vaccination and CD4 T cells after COVID-19. Scientists ran DNA taken from cultured CD4+ T cells through the Oncomine TCR Beta short-read assay for sequencing. Via MiXCR, TCRdb re-called the PCR reads, giving one row per CDR3 protein. The sample contains roughly 19,000 distinct CDR3 sequences, nearly 60% of which appear only once. The treatment was: approximately 10-day PBMC culture with coronavirus spike peptide pools or control peptides (ViraFEST assay). What these receptors recognize is not known. Sequencing used CD4+ T cells from blood, cultured in vitro, obtained before SARS-CoV-2 vaccination. These receptors were obtained from a human donor who had recovered from COVID-19.

This clonotype has more than one count but fewer than ten. The V call is TRBV5-1, the J call TRBJ1-6; D is ambiguous. Trimming shortened V by 0 bases and J by 7 bases, and 5 bases separated the two germline ends. Looked up from germline, CDR1 is SGHRS and CDR2 is YFSETQ. The CDR3 totals 13 residues. The CDR3 spells CASSLEDNSPLHF. CDR3 coding DNA: TGCGCCAGCAGCTTGGAGGACAATTCACCCCTCCACTTT.

This chain joins TRBV6-1 and TRBJ2-2; TRBD1 or TRBD2 may be the D gene (6 bases each). The CDR3 runs to 17 residues. Trimming pared 7 bases from V and 2 bases from J, leaving 20 bases between. Per germline, CDR1 MNHNS and CDR2 SASEGT. CDR3 bases: TGTGCCAGCATGTCCCAGAGAGGGGGGCTTAACACCGGGGAGCTGTTTTTT. Its translation is CASMSQRGGLNTGELFF.

The V gene is TRBV20-1, the J gene TRBJ2-2; D is unclear. The germline V gene has CDR1 DFQATT and CDR2 SNEGSKA (reference sequence). The CDR3 consists of 13 residues. Between the trimmed V and J ends, which lost 3 bases and 4 bases, there was a span of 9 bases. CDR3 amino acids: CSASSASTGELFF. In DNA, the CDR3 is TGCAGTGCTAGTTCTGCGTCCACCGGGGAGCTGTTTTTT.

This clonotype has more than one count but fewer than ten. The rearrangement joins TRBV24-1 to TRBJ2-5, with 14 bases identical to TRBD2. Germline CDR1 and CDR2: KGHDR and SFDVKD. This CDR3 is built from 18 residues. With 3 bases clipped from V and 4 bases from J, the junction kept 9 bases outside the gene matches. CDR3 in DNA: TGTGCCACCAGTGATCCTAGACTAGCGGGGGGGCCTGTAGAGACCCAGTACTTC. Its protein is CATSDPRLAGGPVETQYF.

The genes are TRBV27 and TRBJ2-7; maybe TRBD1 (6 bases). The CDR3 is made up of 14 amino acids. The germline V gene encodes CDR1 MNHEY and CDR2 SMNVEV (reference sequence). Trimming stripped 4 bases from V and 3 bases from J, with 13 bases between. The CDR3 loop reads CASSSGTRRYEQYF. The CDR3 DNA is TGTGCCAGCAGTTCTGGGACAAGGCGCTACGAGCAGTACTTC.

The gene calls are TRBV11-2 and TRBJ1-1; D gene uncertain. The CDR3 is 13 residues long. Germline V gene lookup returns CDR1 SGHAT and CDR2 FQNNGV. The V end was cut by 1 base, the J end by 4 bases, with 7 bases between. The CDR3 protein is CASSLGRGTEAFF. The CDR3 nucleotides read TGTGCCAGCAGCTTAGGCCGGGGCACTGAAGCTTTCTTT.

In its sample, this clonotype was seen once. The chain uses TRBV27 and TRBJ1-1; TRBD1 might be the D (5 bases). The CDR3 length is 14 residues. Germline V gene data show CDR1 as MNHEY and CDR2 as SMNVEV (reference sequence). Trimming shortened V by 3 bases and J by 4 bases, and 12 bases separated the two germline ends. The CDR3 reads CASSLEGRRTEAFF. The CDR3 DNA sequence: TGTGCCAGCAGTTTGGAGGGGCGGCGCACTGAAGCTTTCTTT.

This chain connects TRBV19 to TRBJ2-3; D is unresolved. This CDR3 spans 13 amino acids. Germline V gene sequence: CDR1 LNHDA, CDR2 SQIVND (reference sequence). The V end lost 1 base, the J end lost 4 bases, and 6 bases lay between the germline ends. The CDR3 protein is CASSIGESDTQYF. CDR3 DNA sequence: TGTGCCAGTAGTATAGGGGAATCAGATACGCAGTATTTT.

The CDR3 sequence is CSARRLAGRAAYEQYF. In nucleotides, the CDR3 is TGCAGTGCTAGACGGCTAGCGGGAAGAGCGGCCTACGAGCAGTACTTC. The chain carries TRBV20-1 and TRBJ2-7; TRBD2 agrees at 9 bases. Germline assignment: CDR1 DFQATT and CDR2 SNEGSKA (reference sequence). Germline trimming cut 2 bases from V and 2 bases from J; bases unmatched to any gene: 10. The CDR3 loop spans 16 amino acids.

The rearrangement uses TRBV19 and TRBJ1-3; D ambiguous. Germline values: CDR1 LNHDA, CDR2 SQIVND (reference sequence). CDR3 size: 14 residues. The V end lost 7 bases, the J end lost 0 bases, and 10 bases lay between the germline ends. The CDR3 bases are TGTGCCAGTATCGACCGCTTCTCTGGAAACACCATATATTTT. Its translation is CASIDRFSGNTIYF.

This clonotype was counted between two and nine times. The chain uses TRBV15 and TRBJ2-1, with D perhaps matching TRBD1 (6 bases). V was trimmed by 0 bases and J by 0 bases, leaving 12 bases between them. The length of the CDR3 is 17 residues. Germline lookup yields CDR1 LNHNV and CDR2 YYDKDF (reference sequence). This CDR3 reads CATSRDRGRGSYNEQFF. The CDR3 nucleotides are TGTGCCACCAGCAGAGATCGAGGCAGGGGCTCCTACAATGAGCAGTTCTTC.

The chain uses TRBV18 and TRBJ2-3, with 10 positions matching TRBD1. There are 16 residues in the CDR3. The germline CDR1 and CDR2 sequences are KGHSH and LQKENI. V lost 6 bases and J lost 6; bases outside the gene matches: 12. For the CDR3, the DNA is TGTGCCAGCTCTTATCCGGGACAGGGGCTAGGGGATACGCAGTATTTT. Translated: CASSYPGQGLGDTQYF.

J is TRBJ2-7 and V is TRBV11-1; D unclear. The CDR3 sequence is 14 residues long. Germline CDR1 SGHAT, CDR2 FQDESV (reference sequence). Trimming stripped 0 bases from V and 0 bases from J, with 6 bases between. The CDR3 sequence is CASSLAGGSYEQYF. CDR3 nucleotide sequence: TGTGCCAGCAGCTTAGCTGGCGGCTCCTACGAGCAGTACTTC.

V gene TRBV5-1 combines with J gene TRBJ2-3; 12 bases match TRBD1. The length of the CDR3 is 16 residues. Per the germline V gene, CDR1 is SGHRS and CDR2 is YFSETQ. With 0 bases clipped from V and 2 bases from J, the junction kept 1 base outside the gene matches. CDR3 nucleotides: TGCGCCAGCAGCTTGGGGGGACAGGGGGCCACAGATACGCAGTATTTT. Its protein product is CASSLGGQGATDTQYF.

The chain employs TRBV2 and TRBJ2-1, with 10 bases identical to TRBD1. Germline V lookup: CDR1 SNHLY, CDR2 FYNNEI. V dropped 5 bases and J dropped 4; count of bases not matched to a gene: 2. The CDR3 is made up of 14 amino acids. The CDR3 sequence is CASSPGQGYNEQFF. CDR3 coding DNA: TGTGCCAGCAGTCCGGGACAGGGGTACAATGAGCAGTTCTTC. Looking up the rest from reference TRBV2 and TRBJ2-1 gives the full variable domain: EPEVTQTPSHQVTQMGQEVILRCVPISNHLYFYWYRQILGQKVEFLVSFYNNEISEKSEIFDDQFSVERPDGSNFTLKIRSTKLEDSAMYFCASSPGQGYNEQFFGPGTRLTVL.